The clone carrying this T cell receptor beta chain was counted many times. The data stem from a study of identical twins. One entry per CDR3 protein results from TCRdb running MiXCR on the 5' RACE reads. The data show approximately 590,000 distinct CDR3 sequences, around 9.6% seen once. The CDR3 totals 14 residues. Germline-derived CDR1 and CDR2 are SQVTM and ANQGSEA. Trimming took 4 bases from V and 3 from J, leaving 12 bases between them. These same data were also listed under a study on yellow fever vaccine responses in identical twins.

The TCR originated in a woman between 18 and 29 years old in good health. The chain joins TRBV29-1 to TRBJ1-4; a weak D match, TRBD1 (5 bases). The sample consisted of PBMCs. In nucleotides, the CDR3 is TGCAGCGTTGCCCGTCGGGGCCCTAATGAAAAACTGTTTTTT. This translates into CSVARRGPNEKLFF.